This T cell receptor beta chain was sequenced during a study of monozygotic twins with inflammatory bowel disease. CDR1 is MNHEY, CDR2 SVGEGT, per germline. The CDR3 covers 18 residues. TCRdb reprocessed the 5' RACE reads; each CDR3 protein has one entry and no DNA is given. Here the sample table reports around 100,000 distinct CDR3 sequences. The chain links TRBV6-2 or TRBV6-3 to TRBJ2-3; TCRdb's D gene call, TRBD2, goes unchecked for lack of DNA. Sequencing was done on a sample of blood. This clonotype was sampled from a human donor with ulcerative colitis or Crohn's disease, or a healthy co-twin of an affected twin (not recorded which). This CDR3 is CASSYLRSSGGPGDTQYF.